This paragraph reports one TCR beta chain. This clone was counted only a few times. The specificity of this receptor is unknown. No much larger clone exists at a distance of one base, and base qualities are not known. These data belong to a study of beta chain features in type 1 diabetes (dated by TCRdb to 2016 to 2019). Concerning the study at large: Mean age, gender distribution, total cell number and subset yield did not differ between patients and healthy donors. A total of roughly 99 million sorted cells were examined across all samples, and the number of cells per subset was strongly correlated with RNA yield. The study compared the TCRB repertoires of sorted circulating CD4+ T cell subsets in recently diagnosed type 1 diabetes patients with those in matched healthy donors. Whereas all 30 or so donors provided naive and central memory subsets, regulatory and stem cell-like memory subsets were isolated from just 8 patients and roughly 8 healthy donors.

Each donor gave one peripheral blood draw, averaging roughly 0.11 L, which was collected into heparinised tubes. Using a panel that included CD45RO, CCR7, CD25, CD127, CD95 and CD27, naive, central memory, regulatory and stem cell-like memory CD4+ T cells were sorted on a BD FACSAria II. Every sorted population had a purity above 98%. PBMCs were separated immediately by Lymphoprep density gradient centrifugation and were stained directly, without being cultured. So that batch effects would be minimized, each experiment stained and sorted samples in pairs, pairing one healthy donor with one patient. The germline V gene encodes CDR1 MDHEN and CDR2 SYDVKM. Spanning cysteine to phenylalanine, the CDR3 consists of 11 amino acids. Only CDR3 DNA is held: 33 bases, read in frame from base 1. V has 10 bases trimmed and J has 9 bases trimmed; junction bases matching no gene number 6. The entire amount of isolated RNA was reverse transcribed using the High Capacity cDNA Reverse Transcription Kit, so the sequenced TCRB transcripts were expressed ones. Deep immunoSEQ sequencing was applied to naive, central memory and regulatory T cell samples, giving an average of approximately 4 million total reads per sample. After sorted cells were lysed in RLT buffer, RNA was extracted with DNase-treated RNeasy Micro or Mini kits, with the choice depending on cell number. To prevent cross-contamination, each cell subset was processed individually, whereas patient and healthy donor samples were processed jointly. The immunoSEQ multiplex PCR was used to amplify TCRB sequences from cDNA, yielding 87-bp fragments that span the CDR3 region. Amplicons were sequenced on the Illumina HiSeq platform. Turning to the authors' computational methods: PCR bias was computationally corrected using synthetic template baselines, reads within Hamming distance 2 were collapsed, and singletons that could not be merged were discarded. Reads were aligned to IMGT to assign V, D and J genes, CDR3 length, and insertions or deletions at six rearrangement sites. Within each subset, clonotype counts were normalized to sorted cell number, after which true diversity and Gini coefficients were computed with the tcR R package. The overlap coefficient, calculated on TCRB nucleotide sequences, was used to quantify repertoire sharing. Out-of-frame TCRB sequences from naive cells were analyzed as a proxy for the pre-selection repertoire. As stored in TCRdb, this immuneACCESS dataset retains in-frame rearrangements with V and J assigned. A fraction of the clones does not appear; measured against another copy, unresolved V genes explain less than half of the discrepancy, and the remainder lacks a known reason. The V and J calls and clone size come from that table; D and trimming were worked out from the DNA. The sample yields 330,000 or so clones; over 9.5% were counted once. Of the sample, around 0.0099% falls within the top ten clones.

On the study overall, not on this receptor specifically: Type 1 diabetes patients showed a moderate but significant shortening of TCRB CDR3 length in all four CD4+ subsets. Because cDNA was sequenced instead of genomic DNA, highly expressing activated cells could be over-represented, though the groups showed no difference in activation or CD3 levels. Fewer insertions and more nucleotide deletions at VDJ recombination sites were observed in patients with type 1 diabetes, implying thymic rearrangement abnormalities. Shorter templates might be favored by PCR, yet because patient and control samples were amplified and corrected together, any such skew would affect both groups equally. HLA sub-analyses involved small numbers of individuals, so any influence of HLA type on TCRB rearrangement remained unresolved. The naive, central memory and regulatory TCRB repertoires appeared to resemble one another more closely among patients than among healthy donors.

The sequence came from a woman aged 18-29 years with type 1 diabetes. Material for sequencing was naive CD4+ T cells from blood. The cell subset or site label here, explained by the study, means: true naive CD4+ T cells. The V gene is TRBV28 and the J gene is TRBJ2-3, with 8 bases in between that match TRBD2. The DNA sequence reads TGTGCCATCCGGGGGGGGTGGACGCAGTATTTT. This yields the protein CAIRGGWTQYF.